These 22 T cell receptor beta chains came from one sample sequenced in a study of molecular identifiers for immune sequencing clone quantification. TCRdb fed the PCR reads into MiXCR, producing one record per CDR3 protein. In the table there are about 640,000 distinct CDR3 sequences, just under 20% of which are singletons. Sequencing was done on a sample of naive CD8+ T cells from blood, with Jurkat cell RNA spiked in. Subset noted: FACS-sorted CD8+CD4-CCR7+CD45RA+ naive T cells. Receptors were obtained from a human donor in good health. Some libraries in this study had Jurkat cell RNA spiked in.

The V and J genes are TRBV12-3 or TRBV12-4 and TRBJ1-5; tentatively, D is TRBD1 (5 bases). The CDR3 covers 12 residues. V dropped 7 bases and J dropped 5 bases, with 9 bases sitting between them. CDR3 residues: CASTQGYQPQHF. CDR3 coding DNA: TGTGCCAGCACCCAGGGTTATCAGCCCCAGCATTTT.

This clonotype was found a few times. The chain links TRBV19 to TRBJ2-5; D remains ambiguous. Germline V CDR1 and CDR2: LNHDA, SQIVND (reference sequence). V shed 2 bases and J shed 1 base, with 11 bases lying between them. This CDR3 contains 15 residues. Written as DNA, the CDR3 is TGTGCCAGTAGTATAAGTAGTCGAGGCCAAGAGACCCAGTACTTC. Protein product: CASSISSRGQETQYF.

This clonotype has at least ten counts. The chain employs TRBV5-1 and TRBJ1-1; 9 bases agree with TRBD1. The CDR3 contains 13 residues. J gave up 8 bases and V 8 bases, and 10 bases lay outside the gene matches. In germline, CDR1 is SGHRS, CDR2 YFSETQ. In nucleotides, the CDR3 is TGCGCCAGTAACTCCGGGACAGGGACCGAAGCTTTCTTT. Amino acids: CASNSGTGTEAFF.

This clonotype was seen ten or more times. The chain couples TRBV12-3 or TRBV12-4 to TRBJ2-5, with a tentative D call TRBD1 (5 bases). V was clipped by 5 bases and J by 5 bases, with 15 bases between them. The CDR3 covers 14 residues. CDR3 sequence (DNA): TGTGCCAGCAGTCCGACAGCAGTCCACGAGACCCAGTACTTC. Residues: CASSPTAVHETQYF.

The rearrangement joins TRBV11-2 to TRBJ2-7, with 11 nucleotides matching TRBD1. CDR3 length: 15 amino acids. The trim removed 6 bases at V and 5 bases at J, leaving 9 bases unmatched. Germline CDR1 is SGHAT and CDR2 is FQNNGV. The CDR3 nucleotides are TGTGCCAGCAGTCCTTGGACAGGGGGCAACGACGAGCAGTACTTC. Protein product: CASSPWTGGNDEQYF.

This clonotype turned up a few times. The chain uses TRBV10-3 and TRBJ1-2, with TRBD1 identical over 7 bases. Unmatched junction bases numbered 4, after V lost 2 bases and J lost 7 bases. The CDR3 sequence is 13 residues long. Germline V gene sequence: CDR1 ENHRY, CDR2 SYGVKD. The CDR3 nucleotides read TGTGCCATCAGTGAGACAGGGGAGAGTGGCTACACCTTC. It yields the protein CAISETGESGYTF.

A note on this clonotype: Since a much larger clone is just one base distant, this may be a read error. The chain links TRBV24-1 to TRBJ1-5, with TRBD1 identical over 8 bases. This CDR3 comprises 14 residues. Germline-derived CDR1 and CDR2 are KGHDR and SFDVKD. As DNA, the CDR3 is TGTGCCGCCAGTGAAAGGACAGGGTTTCAGCCCCAGCATTTT. Protein: CAASERTGFQPQHF.

This clonotype occurred once. A much larger clone is a single base away; this may be a read error. The J gene is TRBJ2-3, the V gene TRBV27; TRBD2 aligns across 7 bases. V lost 3 bases and J lost 2; bases outside the gene matches: 8. The germline V gene encodes CDR1 MNHEY and CDR2 SMNVEV (reference sequence). The CDR3 length is 16 residues. Here the CDR3 DNA reads TGTGCCAGCAGTTTTTTGGGGGGGGGTATCACAGATACGCAGTATTTT. It specifies CASSFLGGGITDTQYF.

This clonotype was observed many times. The chain employs TRBV28 and TRBJ1-1, with D possibly matching TRBD1 (6 bases). This CDR3 is 13 amino acids long. Germline CDR1 and CDR2: MDHEN and SYDVKM. Trimming stripped 6 bases from V and 6 bases from J, with 14 bases between. The CDR3 loop reads CASSFRGMAEAFF. In nucleotides, the CDR3 is TGTGCCAGCAGCTTCAGGGGTATGGCTGAAGCTTTCTTT. Drawing the rest from reference TRBV28 and TRBJ1-1, the complete variable domain is DVKVTQSSRYLVKRTGEKVFLECVQDMDHENMFWYRQDPGLGLRLIYFSYDVKMKEKGDIPEGYSVSREKKERFSLILESASTNQTSMYLCASSFRGMAEAFFGQGTRLTVV.

In its sample, this clonotype was seen a few times. The chain combines TRBV19 with TRBJ1-2; 10 bases are a match to TRBD1. Germline V lookup: CDR1 LNHDA, CDR2 SQIVND (reference sequence). This CDR3 is 17 amino acids long. The V and J ends lost 10 bases and 3 bases, in that order; junction bases with no gene match: 17. The CDR3 bases are TGTGCCACGGCGTCTTGGGGGACAGGGGCGCCTCACTATGGCTACACCTTC. Translating gives CATASWGTGAPHYGYTF.

This clonotype occurred many times. V gene TRBV19 combines with J gene TRBJ1-5; D is perhaps TRBD1 (5 bases). This CDR3 has 15 amino acids. With 3 bases removed from V and 4 bases from J, the gap between germline ends came to 13 bases. Germline CDR1 is LNHDA and CDR2 is SQIVND (reference sequence). The CDR3 protein is CASSIHRQSNQPQHF. CDR3 nucleotide sequence: TGTGCCAGTAGTATCCATCGACAGTCTAATCAGCCCCAGCATTTT.

This clonotype was observed many times. The rearrangement links TRBV5-1 to TRBJ2-5; 7 nucleotides agree with TRBD1. CDR1 SGHRS and CDR2 YFSETQ come from the germline V gene. The CDR3 sequence is 15 residues long. With V trimmed by 2 bases and J by 6 bases, 10 bases remained unmatched. CDR3 sequence: CASSFETGFRKTQYF. The CDR3 DNA follows: TGCGCCAGCAGCTTCGAGACAGGGTTCCGGAAGACCCAGTACTTC.

This clonotype appeared a few times. The CDR3 region has the DNA TGTGCCAGCACCCGGGGGGGGGGGAGCACAGATACGCAGTATTTT. It translates to CASTRGGGSTDTQYF. The chain joins TRBV12-3 or TRBV12-4 to TRBJ2-3; 8 bases fit TRBD2. Trimming took 7 bases from V and 0 from J; bases not matched to a gene: 6. The CDR3 length is 15 residues.

The chain employs TRBV18 and TRBJ2-1, with D possibly being TRBD1 (6 bases). The V gene's germline CDR1 is KGHSH and CDR2 LQKENI. V gave up 5 bases and J gave up 1 base, with 9 bases separating them. The CDR3 has 14 amino acids. Written as DNA, the CDR3 is TGTGCCAGCTCAATGCAGGGGTCCTACAATGAGCAGTTCTTC. Amino acids: CASSMQGSYNEQFF.

This clonotype was counted a few times. The chain couples TRBV15 to TRBJ2-2; D gene uncertain. Germline V gene lookup returns CDR1 LNHNV and CDR2 YYDKDF (reference sequence). The CDR3 is 12 residues long. Deletions cut 3 bases from V and 4 bases from J, with 3 bases between. CDR3 amino acids: CATSRSTGELFF. CDR3 nucleotides: TGTGCCACCAGCAGGTCCACCGGGGAGCTGTTTTTT.

This clonotype was counted at least ten times. The chain has TRBV19 and TRBJ1-1, with 7 bases fitting TRBD1. The CDR3 has 13 amino acids. Trimming took 11 bases from V and 1 from J; bases not matched to a gene: 7. Germline loops: CDR1 LNHDA, CDR2 SQIVND (reference sequence). The CDR3 loop reads CASSPGGNTEAFF. The CDR3 bases are TGTGCCTCTTCACCAGGGGGGAACACTGAAGCTTTCTTT.

This clonotype was seen many times. This chain connects TRBV9 to TRBJ2-3; 8 positions agree with TRBD2. The CDR3 extends over 17 amino acids. J was trimmed by 2 bases and V by 0 bases; bases with no gene match: 8. CDR1 and CDR2 from the germline V gene are SGDLS and YYNGEE. CDR3 coding DNA: TGTGCCAGCAGCGTAGCCAGCGGGAGCCAAGCCACAGATACGCAGTATTTT. Translation: CASSVASGSQATDTQYF. Filled out from reference TRBV9 and TRBJ2-3, the complete variable domain reads DSGVTQTPKHLITATGQRVTLRCSPRSGDLSVYWYQQSLDQGLQFLIQYYNGEERAKGNILERFSAQQFPDLHSELNLSSLELGDSALYFCASSVASGSQATDTQYFGPGTRLTVL.

This clonotype was detected only a few times. V is TRBV10-3 and J is TRBJ1-1, with D perhaps matching TRBD1 (5 bases). This CDR3 comprises 15 residues. Germline CDR1 ENHRY, CDR2 SYGVKD. Trimming removed 5 bases from V and 0 bases from J, with 13 bases in between. Here the CDR3 DNA reads TGTGCCATCAGTCTAAGTGGGGCTGTGAACACTGAAGCTTTCTTT. Translating gives CAISLSGAVNTEAFF.

As regards this clonotype: The CDR3 carries no conserved terminal phenylalanine or tryptophan, so it likely arises from a read error. The V call is TRBV6-6, the J call TRBJ2-3; D is uncertain. V was clipped by 0 bases and J by 0 bases, with 7 bases between them. Germline CDR1 MNHNY, CDR2 SVGAGI (reference sequence). The CDR3 has 15 residues. The CDR3 nucleotides are TGTGCCAGCAGTTACTCGAGTGCTAGCACAGATACGCAGTATCTT. Protein sequence: CASSYSSASTDTQYL.

This clonotype was seen a few times. The rearrangement uses TRBV3-1 and TRBJ2-7; TRBD2 matches 10 bases. The CDR3 extends over 15 amino acids. Germline V gene sequence: CDR1 LGHDT, CDR2 YNNKEL (reference sequence). Losses at the gene ends were 3 bases for V and 5 bases for J; bases not matched to a gene: 7. The CDR3 DNA reads as TGTGCCAGCAGCCATGTAGCGGGAGGACGGAACGAGCAGTACTTC. It specifies CASSHVAGGRNEQYF.

This clonotype was picked up many times. In DNA, the CDR3 is TGCGCCAGCAGCCTCCTAGACAGGGACGAGCAGTACTTC. This encodes CASSLLDRDEQYF. The rearrangement uses TRBV5-1 and TRBJ2-7; 7 positions agree with TRBD1. Germline CDR1 is SGHRS and CDR2 is YFSETQ. V lost 4 bases and J lost 5; bases outside the gene matches: 6. The CDR3 totals 13 residues.

This clonotype was seen many times. One end of the junction fails to match germline, which may point to a read error. The chain couples TRBV5-1 to TRBJ2-7, with D perhaps matching TRBD1 or TRBD2 (5 bases each). This CDR3 region has 14 residues. CDR1 SGHRS and CDR2 YFSETQ come from the germline V gene. CDR3 DNA sequence: TGTGCCAGCAGCTTGGGGGACGGCTCCTACGAGCAGTACTTC. Translated: CASSLGDGSYEQYF.